Following are 16 T cell receptor beta chains from one sample sequenced in a study of T cell responses to AZD1222 COVID-19 vaccine. TCRdb's table, derived via immunoSEQ multiplex PCR, lists solely in-frame clones and lacks some. The sample carries approximately 190,000 clones, roughly 90% recorded once. The starting material was peripheral blood, obtained on day 0 of AZD1222 vaccination. These receptors all come from an adult in good health.

The V gene is TRBV28, the J gene TRBJ2-1; D is uncertain. CDR3 length: 11 amino acids. Germline V lookup: CDR1 MDHEN, CDR2 SYDVKM. V was shortened by 4 bases and J by 6 bases, with 4 bases between the two germline ends. CDR3 DNA sequence: TGTGCCAGCAGTTACAGCAATGAGCAGTTCTTC. It is translated as CASSYSNEQFF. Full variable domain (missing parts from reference TRBV28 and TRBJ2-1): DVKVTQSSRYLVKRTGEKVFLECVQDMDHENMFWYRQDPGLGLRLIYFSYDVKMKEKGDIPEGYSVSREKKERFSLILESASTNQTSMYLCASSYSNEQFFGPGTRLTVL.

The chain couples TRBV28 to TRBJ1-2, with 12 bases fitting TRBD1. Trimming at V came to 7 bases and at J to 2 bases, leaving 17 bases not matched to a gene. The germline V gene encodes CDR1 MDHEN and CDR2 SYDVKM. The CDR3 is 19 amino acids. The CDR3 sequence: CASTIWPGTGGNRNYGYTF. CDR3 DNA: TGTGCCAGCACAATCTGGCCTGGGACAGGGGGCAACAGGAACTATGGCTACACCTTC.

The CDR3 nucleotides are TGTGCCAGCAGCCGCAGGGGGCAGGGCTATGGCTACACCTTC. It is translated as CASSRRGQGYGYTF. The V gene is TRBV7-2, the J gene TRBJ1-2; TRBD1 matches at 8 bases. The junction had 6 bases not matched to a gene; V was cut back by 5 bases and J by 4 bases. Germline lookup yields CDR1 SGHTA and CDR2 FQGNSA. The CDR3 totals 14 residues.

V usage is TRBV6-6 and J usage is TRBJ1-5, with D uncertain. Germline V gives CDR1 MNHNY, CDR2 SVGAGI (reference sequence). The length of the CDR3 is 17 residues. V lost 5 bases to trimming and J lost 2 bases, with 19 bases between them. Written as DNA, the CDR3 is TGTGCCAGCAGTCCCAGTTTCGAAGTAACGGGCAATCAGCCCCAGCATTTT. Residues: CASSPSFEVTGNQPQHF.

The chain couples TRBV7-2 to TRBJ1-2; the D gene is possibly TRBD1 (5 bases). Per the germline V gene, CDR1 is SGHTA and CDR2 is FQGNSA. The CDR3 sequence is 17 residues long. V gave up 3 bases and J gave up 5 bases, with 22 bases separating them. As DNA, the CDR3 is TGTGCCAGCAGCTTCGATTTGGGCAGGGTTAGTGGATATGGCTACACCTTC. The encoded protein is CASSFDLGRVSGYGYTF.

The rearrangement links TRBV19 to TRBJ2-3; 10 bases agree with TRBD1. This CDR3 contains 18 residues. The germline V gene encodes CDR1 LNHDA and CDR2 SQIVND (reference sequence). J lost 3 bases, V lost 4 bases, and 13 bases had no gene match. In DNA, the CDR3 is TGTGCCAGTAGTAATGGCCGACCGGGACAGGGGCGAACAGATACGCAGTATTTT. It yields the protein CASSNGRPGQGRTDTQYF.

The chain joins TRBV5-6 to TRBJ1-2; D is perhaps TRBD1 (5 bases). Germline CDR1 SGHDT, CDR2 YYEEEE. The CDR3 is made up of 12 amino acids. Trimming pared 0 bases from V and 10 bases from J, leaving 10 bases between. This CDR3 reads CASSLATGSYTF. DNA of the CDR3: TGTGCCAGCAGCTTGGCTACAGGATCCTACACCTTC.

This clone appeared a single time. The chain joins TRBV29-1 to TRBJ2-7; the match to TRBD2 covers 9 bases. The junction had 15 bases not matched to a gene; V was cut back by 2 bases and J by 4 bases. Looked up from germline, CDR1 is SQVTM and CDR2 is ANQGSEA. The CDR3 covers 17 residues. Here the CDR3 DNA reads TGCAGCGTTGAACTTGGCTCCGGTAGCGGGAGATTTTACGAGCAGTACTTC. This translates into CSVELGSGSGRFYEQYF.

This clone was seen more than once but under ten times. V gene TRBV4-2 combines with J gene TRBJ2-4; D unresolved. The germline V gene encodes CDR1 LGHNA and CDR2 YNFKEQ. Trimming took 4 bases from V and 1 from J, leaving 8 bases between them. There are 14 residues in the CDR3. The CDR3 here is CASSPWLAKNIQYF. The CDR3 DNA sequence: TGTGCCAGCAGCCCATGGTTGGCCAAAAACATTCAGTACTTC.

The rearrangement uses TRBV5-1 and TRBJ2-7; D possibly corresponds to TRBD2 (6 bases). The CDR3 sequence is 14 residues long. V was trimmed by 4 bases and J by 3 bases, leaving 14 bases between them. In germline, CDR1 is SGHRS, CDR2 YFSETQ. CDR3 sequence: CASSLSGDDYEQYF. CDR3 nucleotide sequence: TGCGCCAGCAGCCTCTCGGGGGACGACTACGAGCAGTACTTC.

V is TRBV6-5 and J is TRBJ2-1; TRBD2 might be the D (5 bases). This CDR3 has 14 amino acids. Germline assignment: CDR1 MNHEY and CDR2 SVGAGI. Trimming cost V 4 bases and J 1 base, with 8 bases left between them. Written as DNA, the CDR3 is TGTGCCAGCAGTTCCAGCGGTTCCTACAATGAGCAGTTCTTC. Amino acid sequence: CASSSSGSYNEQFF.

V usage is TRBV9 and J usage is TRBJ2-1; TRBD2 matches 9 bases. The CDR3 is 16 amino acids. V shed 0 bases, J shed 9 bases, and the junction held 10 bases outside the gene matches. Germline V gene sequence: CDR1 SGDLS, CDR2 YYNGEE. CDR3 loop: CASSVVSGLASREQFF. The CDR3 bases are TGTGCCAGCAGCGTAGTCTCAGGACTAGCGTCTCGTGAGCAGTTCTTC. Looking up the rest from reference TRBV9 and TRBJ2-1 gives the full variable domain: DSGVTQTPKHLITATGQRVTLRCSPRSGDLSVYWYQQSLDQGLQFLIQYYNGEERAKGNILERFSAQQFPDLHSELNLSSLELGDSALYFCASSVVSGLASREQFFGPGTRLTVL.

The V and J genes are TRBV7-8 and TRBJ2-7; D is unclear. Germline V gene data show CDR1 as SGHVS and CDR2 as FQNEAQ. This CDR3 spans 11 amino acids. Trimming cost V 1 base and J 5 bases, with 3 bases left between them. CDR3 sequence (DNA): TGTGCCAGCAGCTTAGTGGACGAGCAGTACTTC. Protein product: CASSLVDEQYF.

The chain carries TRBV18 and TRBJ2-1; 10 bases line up with TRBD2. CDR1 is KGHSH, CDR2 LQKENI, per germline. The CDR3 runs to 17 residues. Trimming removed 0 bases from V and 5 bases from J; junction bases left unmatched: 7. This CDR3 is CASSPPLAGASHNEQFF. In DNA form, the CDR3 reads TGTGCCAGCTCACCACCCCTAGCGGGGGCCTCACACAATGAGCAGTTCTTC. The full variable domain, with the rest looked up from reference TRBV18 and TRBJ2-1, is NAGVMQNPRHLVRRRGQEARLRCSPMKGHSHVYWYRQLPEEGLKFMVYLQKENIIDESGMPKERFSAEFPKEGPSILRIQQVVRGDSAAYFCASSPPLAGASHNEQFFGPGTRLTVL.

This clone occurred once. The chain uses TRBV6-5 and TRBJ1-2; D gene unclear. Germline V gives CDR1 MNHEY, CDR2 SVGAGI. The V end lost 0 bases, the J end lost 3 bases, and 5 bases lay between the germline ends. There are 13 residues in the CDR3. CDR3 region: CASSYSTYYGYTF. The CDR3 DNA reads TGTGCCAGCAGTTACTCGACATACTATGGCTACACCTTC.

The chain links TRBV27 to TRBJ2-2; D might be TRBD2 (6 bases). Germline values: CDR1 MNHEY, CDR2 SMNVEV (reference sequence). V lost 2 bases, J lost 5 bases, and 12 bases lay in between. This CDR3 spans 15 amino acids. For the CDR3, the DNA is TGTGCCAGCAGTTTAACGGGGGAGAGGACCGGGGAGCTGTTTTTT. Its translation: CASSLTGERTGELFF.